Listed below are T cell receptor beta chains from one sample, sequenced in a study of molecular identifiers for immune sequencing clone quantification. TCRdb used MiXCR to reprocess the PCR reads, holding one entry per CDR3 protein. The top ten clones hold approximately 0.75% of a sample with some 590,000 distinct CDR3 sequences, 25% of them seen once. Sequenced input: naive CD8+ T cells from blood, with Jurkat cell RNA spiked in. The receptors stem from a human donor in good health. Some libraries in this study had Jurkat cell RNA spiked in. Both conserved end residues are part of each CDR3. The D gene is left open where the match is weak. Some rows have no size entry. The others give once, few or many, or a class for an expanded clone.

j_gene,abundance,v_gene,d_gene,CDR3nt,CDR3aa
TRBJ2-7,.,TRBV10-3,.,TGTGCCATCAGTGAGCCCGGCGGACATTTCTACGAGCAGTACTTC,CAISEPGGHFYEQYF
TRBJ2-7,.,TRBV6-2/TRBV6-3,TRBD1,TGTGCCAGCACCGCCGGGACAGGGTACTCCTACGAGCAGTACTTC,CASTAGTGYSYEQYF
TRBJ2-3,many,TRBV7-6,TRBD2,TGTGCCAGCAGCTTAGAGGGACTATCCTTAGATACGCAGTATTTT,CASSLEGLSLDTQYF
TRBJ2-1,.,TRBV20-1,TRBD2,TGCAGTGCTAGAGGACTAGCGGTTACCTCCTACAATGAGCAGTTCTTC,CSARGLAVTSYNEQFF
TRBJ1-1,.,TRBV9,.,TGTGACAGCAGCGTAGTTTATTTGAACCCTGAAGCTTTCTTT,CDSSVVYLNPEAFF
TRBJ2-3,many,TRBV29-1,.,TGCAGCCTGAGGGGAAGTGGCACAGATACGCAGTATTTT,CSLRGSGTDTQYF
TRBJ2-4,many,TRBV27,.,TGTGCCAGCAGTTCTCAGGTCCTTTCTTCCAATTTAGCCAAAAACATTCAGTACTTC,CASSSQVLSSNLAKNIQYF
TRBJ2-3,few,TRBV10-1,.,TGCGCCAGCAGTGACGGTGGGGCGGTTGACACAGATACGCAGTATTTT,CASSDGGAVDTDTQYF
TRBJ2-7,many,TRBV4-2,TRBD2,TGTGCCAGCAGCCCCCCGTCCCAGCGGGAGAAGGAGCAGTACTTC,CASSPPSQREKEQYF
TRBJ2-5,many,TRBV9,.,TGTGCCAGCAGCGGCGGGGACAGCCAAGAGACCCAGTACTTC,CASSGGDSQETQYF
TRBJ2-7,few,TRBV20-1,.,TGCAGTGCTAGTTCGGACAAGGACTACGAGCAGTACTTC,CSASSDKDYEQYF
TRBJ2-2,.,TRBV27,.,TGTGCTAGCAGTTTAGGGCTAGTCTACGCCGGGGAGCTGTTTTTT,CASSLGLVYAGELFF
TRBJ2-7,.,TRBV19,.,TGTGCCAGTAGTTTTGGAGGGCCCCTCTACGAGCAGTACTTC,CASSFGGPLYEQYF
TRBJ1-4,.,TRBV27,.,TGTGCCAGCAGTTTATCGTTCGGGGGCGGGGAAAAACTGTTTTTT,CASSLSFGGGEKLFF
TRBJ1-3,.,TRBV6-1,.,TGTGCCAGCAGTCAGCCCAACTATTGGGACACTCCGGTTGGAAACACCATATATTTT,CASSQPNYWDTPVGNTIYF
TRBJ2-7,few,TRBV13,TRBD2,TGTGCCAGCAGCCCGACTAGCGGGGGGGCGAACGAGCAGTACTTC,CASSPTSGGANEQYF
TRBJ2-1,many,TRBV4-3,.,TGCGCCAGCAGCCAAGCAGGACTACAAGGACATGAGCAGTTCTTC,CASSQAGLQGHEQFF
TRBJ2-7,few,TRBV18,TRBD1,TGTGCCAGCTCAGAGGGACAGTTCCTTCGGGAGCAGTACTTC,CASSEGQFLREQYF
TRBJ2-1,.,TRBV4-3,TRBD2,TGCGCCAGCAGCCGCTACCTAGCGGGAGACCCCAATGAGCAGTTCTTC,CASSRYLAGDPNEQFF
TRBJ2-7,.,TRBV4-3,.,TGCGCCAGCAGCCAAGATCAATCCAGGGGCTCCGAGCAGTACTTC,CASSQDQSRGSEQYF
TRBJ2-3,many,TRBV4-3,TRBD2,TGCGCCAGCAGCCAAGATAACGCGGGAGGAAAAGATACGCAGTATTTT,CASSQDNAGGKDTQYF
TRBJ2-2,.,TRBV13,TRBD1,TGTGCCAGCAGCCAACAGGGGGCCGGGGAGCTGTTTTTT,CASSQQGAGELFF
TRBJ2-1,.,TRBV11-2,.,TGTGCCAGCAGCTTAGAGGGGGGCCCTAATGAGCAGTTCTTC,CASSLEGGPNEQFF
TRBJ2-2,many,TRBV6-5,.,TGTGCCAGCACTCACAGGTTCGCGAACACCGGGGAGCTGTTTTTT,CASTHRFANTGELFF
TRBJ2-5,many,TRBV3-1,.,TGTGCCAGCAGCCAGGGCCGAATCAAAGAGACCCAGTACTTC,CASSQGRIKETQYF
TRBJ2-5,many,TRBV18,.,TGTGCCAGCTCAAGACCTCCGGAGGTAGAGACCCAGTACTTC,CASSRPPEVETQYF
TRBJ1-2,.,TRBV4-3,TRBD1,TGCGCCAGCAGCCAAGGAACCGGGACAGGGGGCGGCTACACCTTC,CASSQGTGTGGGYTF
TRBJ2-2,many,TRBV7-9,.,TGTGCCAGCAGCGATACCAAGTCGGACAGCTCCCCCGGGGAGCTGTTTTTT,CASSDTKSDSSPGELFF
TRBJ2-1,few,TRBV7-9,.,TGTGCCAGCAGCCAACAGGGGAGGCATTCCAATGAGCAGTTCTTC,CASSQQGRHSNEQFF
TRBJ1-1,many,TRBV4-1,TRBD1,TGCGCCAGCAGCCAAGAGACAGGGGACTACGCCCCGGACACTGAAGCTTTCTTT,CASSQETGDYAPDTEAFF
TRBJ1-2,.,TRBV12-3/TRBV12-4,.,TGTGCCAGCAGTTCCCGCCTTAGAGGGTCCGACTATGGCTACACCTTC,CASSSRLRGSDYGYTF
TRBJ2-3,many,TRBV20-1,.,TGCAGTGCAACCTTAAACACAGATACGCAGTATTTT,CSATLNTDTQYF
TRBJ2-3,few,TRBV19,TRBD1,TGTGCCAGTAGCTCCCGGGACAGGGGCGCAGATACGCAGTATTTT,CASSSRDRGADTQYF
TRBJ1-3,few,TRBV13,TRBD1,TGTGCCAGCAGCTCCGGGGGACAGGGACTAAACACCATATATTTT,CASSSGGQGLNTIYF
TRBJ1-1,many,TRBV4-1,.,TGCGCCAGCAGCCAAGAAAGGAGGGGGGGGACTGAAGCTTTCTTT,CASSQERRGGTEAFF
TRBJ1-1,many,TRBV7-2,.,TGTGCCAGCAGCTTAGCGGGATATGGATCTGAAGCTTTCTTT,CASSLAGYGSEAFF
TRBJ2-7,.,TRBV6-2/TRBV6-3,.,TGTGCCAGCAGTTGGACAGTATACGAGCAGTACTTC,CASSWTVYEQYF
TRBJ2-1,.,TRBV28,.,TGTGCCAGCAGGGCTGACGGATTCAATGAGCAGTTCTTC,CASRADGFNEQFF
TRBJ2-1,few,TRBV7-9,TRBD1,TGTGCCAGCAGCTTTGGGGACAGGGCTTACTATGAGCAGTTCTTC,CASSFGDRAYYEQFF
TRBJ2-7,many,TRBV12-5,.,TGTGCTAGTGGTTACGACTCCGGGGGCGAGCAGTACTTC,CASGYDSGGEQYF
TRBJ2-2,.,TRBV3-1,TRBD1,TGTGCCAGCAGCCGAGGATCAGGGGGAGACACCGGGGAGCTGTTTTTT,CASSRGSGGDTGELFF
TRBJ2-7,many,TRBV4-3,.,TGCGCCAGCAGCCTGGACAGATTTAACTACGAGCAGTACTTC,CASSLDRFNYEQYF
TRBJ2-3,many,TRBV7-8,TRBD2,TGTGCCAGCAGCTCCAGGACTAGCGGGGGGGCAGATACGCAGTATTTT,CASSSRTSGGADTQYF
TRBJ2-7,many,TRBV6-2/TRBV6-3,.,TGTGCCAGCAGTCGAGGAGACTACGAGCAGTACTTC,CASSRGDYEQYF
TRBJ2-3,.,TRBV11-2,.,TGTGCCAGCAGCTCCTCCTTATCAGATACGCAGTATTTT,CASSSSLSDTQYF
TRBJ2-5,.,TRBV5-1,.,TGCGCCAGCAAGGGCAGTCAAGAGACCCAGTACTTC,CASKGSQETQYF
TRBJ2-7,few,TRBV27,.,TGTGCCAGCAGTACCTGGACTGCAGGGGACGAGCAGTACTTC,CASSTWTAGDEQYF
TRBJ2-1,few,TRBV6-2/TRBV6-3,TRBD2,TGTGCCAGCAGTTGGACCCCCGGGACTAGCACGTACAATGAGCAGTTCTTC,CASSWTPGTSTYNEQFF
TRBJ2-1,few,TRBV4-3,TRBD2,TGCGCCAGCAGCCAAGATTGGACTAGTTCCGTTGAGCAGTTCTTC,CASSQDWTSSVEQFF
TRBJ1-1,.,TRBV19,TRBD1,TGTGCCAGTAGTAGATTCAGGGGGGAGACTGAAGCTTTCTTT,CASSRFRGETEAFF
TRBJ1-5,many,TRBV12-3/TRBV12-4,.,TGTGCCAGCAGCCTAGGGGAGTATTATCAGCCCCAGCATTTT,CASSLGEYYQPQHF
TRBJ1-4,.,TRBV28,.,TGTGCCAGCAGTACCCCATTTTTGGGGACAACGAATGAAAAACTGTTTTTT,CASSTPFLGTTNEKLFF
TRBJ2-5,few,TRBV27,TRBD2,TGTGCCAGCAGTTTGGTTGGGACTAGGGGGGAGACCCAGTACTTC,CASSLVGTRGETQYF
TRBJ2-5,many,TRBV6-5,TRBD1,TGTGCCAGCAGTTACGACAGGGAAGAGACCCAGTACTTC,CASSYDREETQYF
TRBJ2-5,many,TRBV7-6,TRBD2,TGTGCCAGCAGCTCCTTAGCGGGAGGCCGCCAAGAGACCCAGTACTTC,CASSSLAGGRQETQYF
TRBJ2-4,many,TRBV28,.,TGTGCCAGCAGTCTGACTAGTGTAGCCAAAAACATTCAGTACTTC,CASSLTSVAKNIQYF
TRBJ1-1,few,TRBV2,.,TGTGCCAGCAGTGTTGGTGAAGCTTTCTTT,CASSVGEAFF